The clone carrying this T cell receptor (beta chain) was observed a handful of times. Its cognate antigen is unknown. Each CDR3 protein is one row after TCRdb ran MiXCR on the 5' RACE reads. There are under 450,000 distinct CDR3 sequences in the sample; about a fifth occur only once, and around 12% lies in the top ten. The data derive from a study of identical twins. Study-level results: Invariant MAIT and iNKT cells may have partly biased zero-insertion analyses. Twin sharing of out-of-frame TCR alpha was underestimated by models in monozygotic pairs.

Among all donors, each was a healthy Caucasian. The CDR3 is 14 residues long. The germline gives CDR1 LNHNV, CDR2 YYDKDF (reference sequence). Between the trimmed V and J ends, which lost 7 bases and 5 bases, there was a span of 17 bases. Sequenced material: naive T cells sorted from blood. The chain joins TRBV15 to TRBJ2-5; D is ambiguous. This receptor was identified in a man aged 45-60 years in good health. This chain's CDR3 is CATTQGSDWETQYF. CDR3 bases: TGTGCCACCACTCAAGGCAGTGATTGGGAGACCCAGTACTTC.